The T cell receptor beta chain under discussion was sequenced for a study of control samples from healthy donors and cancer patients. In this sample, this clone turned up a few times. CDR1 is LNHDA, CDR2 SQIVND, per germline (reference sequence). This CDR3 contains 13 residues. Unmatched junction bases numbered 6, after V lost 10 bases and J lost 1 base. Using immunoSEQ multiplex PCR, the repertoire was profiled, and TCRdb retains in-frame clones only, with some absent. The sample has 100,000 to 150,000 clones; 80% to 95% are singletons. This TCR was recovered from a man aged 35-49 years in good health. The chain has TRBV19 and TRBJ1-1; 7 nucleotides agree with TRBD1. Sequencing was performed on blood. As DNA, the CDR3 is TGTGCCACCAGCGACAGGGCGAACACTGAAGCTTTCTTT. This sequence encodes CATSDRANTEAFF.